These 12 T cell receptor beta chains were all obtained from the same sample, sequenced in a study of shared clonotypes between healthy human individuals. In the naive CD8 group, cells lacked CD45RO and were positively selected for CCR7, so terminally differentiated effector memory CD45RA+ cells were left out. The method was immunoSEQ multiplex PCR; TCRdb's version includes in-frame clones alone and lacks a portion of them. The table shows millions of clones, with around 93% occurring only once. Sequences were obtained from naive CD8+ T cells from PBMCs. These receptors were collected from a man aged 18 to 35 in good health. Some clones in this sample may be carry-over from other donors' samples.

The chain employs TRBV4-1 and TRBJ2-5; D perhaps matches TRBD1 (6 bases). Germline V gene sequence: CDR1 MGHRA, CDR2 YSYEKL. V dropped 4 bases and J dropped 11 bases, with 23 bases sitting between them. This CDR3 has 15 amino acids. The CDR3 region has the DNA TGCGCCAGCAGCCCCGTGGACAGTCCTCTGGAGGAGCAGTACTTC. It codes for CASSPVDSPLEEQYF.

About this clone itself: The sample holds other DNA sequences that translate to the same CDR3. The rearrangement joins TRBV6-1 to TRBJ2-7; no clear D. The CDR3 runs 14 residues. Trimming cost V 2 bases and J 6 bases, with 14 bases left between them. Germline CDR1 and CDR2: MNHNS and SASEGT. The CDR3 region has the DNA TGTGCCAGCAGTGAAACCGGACGGCTCCCCGAGCAGTACTTC. This encodes CASSETGRLPEQYF.

V usage is TRBV19 and J usage is TRBJ2-1; 7 nucleotides line up with TRBD1. Germline values: CDR1 LNHDA, CDR2 SQIVND (reference sequence). The CDR3 consists of 15 residues. With 2 bases clipped from V and 8 bases from J, the junction kept 9 bases outside the gene matches. Here the CDR3 DNA reads TGTGCCAGTAGTATATATCCGGACAGGTGGGATGAGCAGTTCTTC. Translating gives CASSIYPDRWDEQFF.

This clone showed up just a few times. The chain uses TRBV7-9 and TRBJ1-5; 7 nucleotides match TRBD1. The CDR3 loop spans 14 amino acids. Unmatched junction bases numbered 9, after V lost 6 bases and J lost 7 bases. In germline, CDR1 is SEHNR, CDR2 FQNEAQ (reference sequence). CDR3 residues: CASSQGGRGQPQHF. CDR3 DNA sequence: TGTGCCAGCAGTCAGGGGGGGCGCGGACAGCCCCAGCATTTT. Using reference TRBV7-9 and TRBJ1-5 for the parts outside the CDR3, the full variable domain is DTGVSQNPRHKITKRGQNVTFRCDPISEHNRLYWYRQTLGQGPEFLTYFQNEAQLEKSRLLSDRFSAERPKGSFSTLEIQRTEQGDSAMYLCASSQGGRGQPQHFGDGTRLSIL.

The CDR3 DNA is TGTGCCAGCAGTTTAAGGGCCCCCAGCCTCGAGCAGTACTTC. It is translated as CASSLRAPSLEQYF. The rearrangement uses TRBV27 and TRBJ2-7; D gene unclear. The CDR3 is 14 amino acids. Germline assignment: CDR1 MNHEY and CDR2 SMNVEV (reference sequence). V dropped 2 bases and J dropped 6 bases, with 14 bases sitting between them.

The chain combines TRBV9 with TRBJ1-2; 8 nucleotides match TRBD1. The CDR3 totals 15 residues. The trim removed 0 bases at V and 3 bases at J, leaving 4 bases unmatched. Germline values: CDR1 SGDLS, CDR2 YYNGEE. The CDR3 sequence: CASSVGSGGYYGYTF. The DNA of the CDR3 is TGTGCCAGCAGCGTAGGTTCAGGGGGCTACTATGGCTACACCTTC. The entire variable domain, with the rest obtained from reference TRBV9 and TRBJ1-2, is as follows: DSGVTQTPKHLITATGQRVTLRCSPRSGDLSVYWYQQSLDQGLQFLIQYYNGEERAKGNILERFSAQQFPDLHSELNLSSLELGDSALYFCASSVGSGGYYGYTFGSGTRLTVV.

The J gene is TRBJ1-3, the V gene TRBV7-9; D call uncertain. The CDR3 is 16 amino acids. Trimming shortened V by 5 bases and J by 0 bases, and 14 bases separated the two germline ends. The germline CDR1 and CDR2 sequences are SEHNR and FQNEAQ (reference sequence). In DNA form, the CDR3 reads TGTGCCAGCAGCCTTGAAAAGCCGAGCTCTGGAAACACCATATATTTT. This gives the protein CASSLEKPSSGNTIYF. The whole variable domain, filled in from reference TRBV7-9 and TRBJ1-3, reads DTGVSQNPRHKITKRGQNVTFRCDPISEHNRLYWYRQTLGQGPEFLTYFQNEAQLEKSRLLSDRFSAERPKGSFSTLEIQRTEQGDSAMYLCASSLEKPSSGNTIYFGEGSWLTVV.

CDR3 sequence reads: CASSVQGRSTDTQYF. The CDR3, as DNA: TGTGCCAGCAGCGTACAGGGGCGGAGCACAGATACGCAGTATTTT. This sequence joins TRBV7-9 and TRBJ2-3, with TRBD1 matching over 7 bases. V trimming: 5 bases; J trimming: 0 bases; junction bases outside the gene matches: 5. This CDR3 has 15 residues. Germline V gene data show CDR1 as SEHNR and CDR2 as FQNEAQ (reference sequence).

The rearrangement uses TRBV28 and TRBJ1-5; D is uncertain. The CDR3 loop spans 16 amino acids. From germline, CDR1 is MDHEN and CDR2 SYDVKM. Trimming cost V 8 bases and J 0 bases, with 17 bases left between them. The CDR3 sequence: CASSKDQINSNQPQHF. The CDR3 DNA reads TGTGCCAGCTCAAAAGACCAGATCAATAGCAATCAGCCCCAGCATTTT.

The chain joins TRBV7-8 to TRBJ2-3, with TRBD2 matching over 14 bases. The CDR3 has 17 residues. CDR1 is SGHVS, CDR2 FQNEAQ, per germline. Unmatched junction bases numbered 6, after V lost 4 bases and J lost 3 bases. The CDR3 nucleotides are TGTGCCAGCAGCTCCCGACTAGCGGGAGGGCCAACAGATACGCAGTATTTT. The encoded protein is CASSSRLAGGPTDTQYF.

The chain joins TRBV13 to TRBJ2-7; D ambiguous. The CDR3 covers 13 residues. V dropped 5 bases and J dropped 2 bases, with 10 bases sitting between them. Germline V gives CDR1 PRHDT, CDR2 FYEKMQ (reference sequence). DNA of the CDR3: TGTGCCAGCAGCCCGGCCCAGGCCTACGAGCAGTACTTC. As protein: CASSPAQAYEQYF.

The CDR3 DNA follows: TGTGCCAGCAGCTCTAGGGGGGAGGCCCTATTGCGGTTCTTC. It yields the protein CASSSRGEALLRFF. The rearrangement links TRBV5-8 to TRBJ2-1; D may match TRBD1 or TRBD2 (6 bases each). The germline CDR1 and CDR2 sequences are SGHTS and YDEGEE. The CDR3 covers 14 residues. V gave up 3 bases and J gave up 15 bases, with 22 bases separating them.